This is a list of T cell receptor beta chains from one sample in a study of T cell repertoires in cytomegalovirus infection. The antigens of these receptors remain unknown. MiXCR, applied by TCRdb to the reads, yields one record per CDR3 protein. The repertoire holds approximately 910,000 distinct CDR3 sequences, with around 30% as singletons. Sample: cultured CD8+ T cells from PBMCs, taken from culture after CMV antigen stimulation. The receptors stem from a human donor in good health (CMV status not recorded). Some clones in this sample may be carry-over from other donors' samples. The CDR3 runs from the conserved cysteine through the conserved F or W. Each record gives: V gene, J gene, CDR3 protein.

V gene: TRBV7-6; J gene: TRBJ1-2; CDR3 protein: CASSLAAGGLYGYTF
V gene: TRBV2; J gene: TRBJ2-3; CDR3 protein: CASSDSDRFTDTQYF
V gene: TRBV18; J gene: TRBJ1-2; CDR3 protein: CASSPLTANYGYTF
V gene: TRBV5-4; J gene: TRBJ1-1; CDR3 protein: CASSLAHGDYTEAFF
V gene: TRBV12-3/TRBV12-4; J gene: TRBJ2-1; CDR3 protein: CASSTGDNEQFF
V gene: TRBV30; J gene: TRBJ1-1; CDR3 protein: CAWSVRGLGTGNTEAFF
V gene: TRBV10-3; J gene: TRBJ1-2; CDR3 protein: CAISGVYGYTF
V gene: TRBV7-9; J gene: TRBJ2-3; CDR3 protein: CASLDEILVDTQYF
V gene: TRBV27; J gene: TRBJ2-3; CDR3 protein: CASSLTGHSTDTQYF
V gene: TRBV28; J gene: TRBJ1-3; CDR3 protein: CASSLRAGSSGNTIYF
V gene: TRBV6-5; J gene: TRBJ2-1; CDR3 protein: CASSGKPYNEQFF
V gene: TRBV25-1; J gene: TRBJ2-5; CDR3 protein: CASSGPYPGVPLGTKETQYF
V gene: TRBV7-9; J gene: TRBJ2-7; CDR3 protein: CASSPPQGEPYEQYF
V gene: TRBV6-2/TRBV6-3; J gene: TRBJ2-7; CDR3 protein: CASSERGQFAYEQYF
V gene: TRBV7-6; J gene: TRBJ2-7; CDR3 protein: CASSQIVVNSYEQYF
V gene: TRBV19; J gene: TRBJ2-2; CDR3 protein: CASSIGARQGNTGELFF
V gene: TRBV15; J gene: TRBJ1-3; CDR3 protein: CATSIDIAYSGNTIYF
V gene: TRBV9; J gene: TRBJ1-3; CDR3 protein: CASSEGNTIYF
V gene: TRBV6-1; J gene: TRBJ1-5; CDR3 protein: CATSGTDSQPQHF
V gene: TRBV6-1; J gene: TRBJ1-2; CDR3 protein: CASSFGTGSYYGYTF
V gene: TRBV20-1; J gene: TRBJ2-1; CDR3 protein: CSARDPGTGAYNEQFF
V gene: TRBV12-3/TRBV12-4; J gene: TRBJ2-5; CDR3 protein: CASCLEGGYQETQYF
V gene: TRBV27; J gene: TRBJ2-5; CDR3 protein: CASSLLGTGGLETQYF
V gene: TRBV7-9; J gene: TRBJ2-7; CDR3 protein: CASSDEGYEQYF
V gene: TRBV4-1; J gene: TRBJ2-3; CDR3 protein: CASSQEGQGGTDTQYF
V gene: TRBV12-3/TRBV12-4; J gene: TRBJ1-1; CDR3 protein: CATSDRNTEAFF